The sequence of this T cell receptor beta chain was determined in a study of blood T cell repertoires in COVID-19. The wider study: Both acute and convalescent COVID-19 samples were obtained from the United States, Italy and Spain. From T cells, B-cell-depleted T cells, or PBMCs came the material, which was cDNA or gDNA.

CDR3 length equals 12 residues. CDR1 and CDR2 from the germline V gene are SNHLY and FYNNEI. Trimming stripped 3 bases from V and 5 bases from J, with 5 bases between. As originally analysed: Amplification with reference gene primers provided the estimates of nucleated cell counts. Some clones are missing from TCRdb's copy, which holds only in-frame ones; the method was immunoSEQ multiplex PCR. V and J calls plus clone size are reproduced from that table; the DNA served to infer D and trimming. The sample records 150,000 to 200,000 clones, less than 85% being singletons. Sequenced sample: peripheral blood. The sequence was obtained from a human donor in a cohort sampled during active COVID-19. The V and J genes are TRBV2 and TRBJ2-1; the D is unclear. The DNA for the CDR3 is TGTGCCAGCAGTGAGTTCAACAATGAGCAGTTCTTC. This sequence encodes CASSEFNNEQFF.